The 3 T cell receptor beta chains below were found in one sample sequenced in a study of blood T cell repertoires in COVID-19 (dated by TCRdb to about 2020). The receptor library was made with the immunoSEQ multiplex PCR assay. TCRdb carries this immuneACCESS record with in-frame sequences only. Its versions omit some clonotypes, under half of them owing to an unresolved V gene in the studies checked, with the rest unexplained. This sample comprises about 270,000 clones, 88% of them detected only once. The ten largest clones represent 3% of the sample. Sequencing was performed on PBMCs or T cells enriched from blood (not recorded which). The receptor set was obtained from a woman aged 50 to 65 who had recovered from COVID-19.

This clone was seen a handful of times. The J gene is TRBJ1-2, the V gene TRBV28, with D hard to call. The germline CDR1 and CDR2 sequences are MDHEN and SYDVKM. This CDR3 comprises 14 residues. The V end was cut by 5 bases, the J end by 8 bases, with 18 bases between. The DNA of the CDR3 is TGTGCCAGCAGTCCGACATCGGCCACAAAGGGCTACACCTTC. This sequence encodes CASSPTSATKGYTF.

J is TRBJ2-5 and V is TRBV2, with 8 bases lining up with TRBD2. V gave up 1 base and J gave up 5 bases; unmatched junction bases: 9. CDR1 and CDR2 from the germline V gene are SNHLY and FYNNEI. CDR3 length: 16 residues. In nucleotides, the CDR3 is TGTGCCAGCAGTGAAGGGTTAGCGGGCGGGAGGGAGACCCAGTACTTC. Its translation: CASSEGLAGGRETQYF. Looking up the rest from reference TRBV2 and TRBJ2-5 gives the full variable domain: EPEVTQTPSHQVTQMGQEVILRCVPISNHLYFYWYRQILGQKVEFLVSFYNNEISEKSEIFDDQFSVERPDGSNFTLKIRSTKLEDSAMYFCASSEGLAGGRETQYFGPGTRLLVL.

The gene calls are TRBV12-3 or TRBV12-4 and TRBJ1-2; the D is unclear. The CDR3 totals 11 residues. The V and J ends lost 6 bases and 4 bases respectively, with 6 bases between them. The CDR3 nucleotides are TGTGCCAGCAGCTTCCGCTATGGCTACACCTTC. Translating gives CASSFRYGYTF.